This TCR beta chain stems from a study of T cell changes during pregnancy in multiple sclerosis. The data were produced by immunoSEQ multiplex PCR, yet TCRdb's version contains in-frame clones alone and is incomplete. The sample lists fewer than 75,000 clones, 90% to 95% occurring once. The CDR3 length is 14 residues. Germline V gives CDR1 LNHDA, CDR2 SQIVND (reference sequence). Trimming took 5 bases from V and 7 from J, leaving 17 bases between them. The chain is built from TRBV19 and TRBJ1-2; D possibly corresponds to TRBD1 (5 bases). The sequencing here drew on CD8+ T cells from peripheral blood mononuclear cells, taken before pregnancy. The clonotype comes from a female donor with multiple sclerosis, enrolled in a pregnancy study. The CDR3 spells CASSGGTELPGYTF. The CDR3, as DNA: TGTGCCAGTAGTGGGGGGACGGAGCTCCCTGGCTACACCTTC.